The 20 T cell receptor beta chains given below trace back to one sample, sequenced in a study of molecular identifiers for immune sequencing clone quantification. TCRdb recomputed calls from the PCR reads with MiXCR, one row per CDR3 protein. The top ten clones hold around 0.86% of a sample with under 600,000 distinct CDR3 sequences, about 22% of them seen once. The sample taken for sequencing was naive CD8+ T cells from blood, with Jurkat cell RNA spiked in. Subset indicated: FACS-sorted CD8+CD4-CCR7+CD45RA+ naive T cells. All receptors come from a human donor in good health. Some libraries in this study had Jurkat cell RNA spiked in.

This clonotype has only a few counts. CDR3 nucleotide sequence: TGTGCCAGCAGTGAATACATAGCCTACGAGCAGTACTTC. As protein: CASSEYIAYEQYF. The V call is TRBV2, the J call TRBJ2-7; no firm D call. CDR1 is SNHLY, CDR2 FYNNEI, per germline. With 2 bases removed from V and 2 bases from J, the gap between germline ends came to 7 bases. The CDR3 totals 13 residues.

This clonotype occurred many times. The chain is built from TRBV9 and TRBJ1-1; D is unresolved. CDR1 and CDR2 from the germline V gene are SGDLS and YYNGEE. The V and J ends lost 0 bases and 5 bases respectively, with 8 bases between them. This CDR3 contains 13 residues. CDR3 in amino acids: CASSVGSQTEAFF. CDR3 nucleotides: TGTGCCAGCAGCGTAGGGAGTCAAACTGAAGCTTTCTTT. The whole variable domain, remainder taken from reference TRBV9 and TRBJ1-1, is DSGVTQTPKHLITATGQRVTLRCSPRSGDLSVYWYQQSLDQGLQFLIQYYNGEERAKGNILERFSAQQFPDLHSELNLSSLELGDSALYFCASSVGSQTEAFFGQGTRLTVV.

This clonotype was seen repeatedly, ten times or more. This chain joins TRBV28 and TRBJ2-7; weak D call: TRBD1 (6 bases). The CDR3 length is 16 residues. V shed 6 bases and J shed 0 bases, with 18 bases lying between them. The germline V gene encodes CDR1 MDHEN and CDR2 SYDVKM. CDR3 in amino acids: CASSFVPGQLSYEQYF. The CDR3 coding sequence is TGTGCCAGCAGCTTTGTGCCCGGACAGCTCTCCTACGAGCAGTACTTC.

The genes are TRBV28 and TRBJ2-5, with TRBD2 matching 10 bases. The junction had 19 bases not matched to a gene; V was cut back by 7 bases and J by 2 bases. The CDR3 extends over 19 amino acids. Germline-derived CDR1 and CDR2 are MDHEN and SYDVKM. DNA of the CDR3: TGTGCCAGCATAACGCCCATTGGACGCCGGACTAGCGGACAAGAGACCCAGTACTTC. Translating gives CASITPIGRRTSGQETQYF.

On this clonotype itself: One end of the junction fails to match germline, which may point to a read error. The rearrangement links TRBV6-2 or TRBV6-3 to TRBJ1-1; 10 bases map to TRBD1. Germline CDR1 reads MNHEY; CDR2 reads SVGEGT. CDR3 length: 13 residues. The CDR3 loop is CAGRKGTGVTTFF. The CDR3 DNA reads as TGTGCCGGCAGAAAAGGGACAGGGGTGACGACTTTCTTT.

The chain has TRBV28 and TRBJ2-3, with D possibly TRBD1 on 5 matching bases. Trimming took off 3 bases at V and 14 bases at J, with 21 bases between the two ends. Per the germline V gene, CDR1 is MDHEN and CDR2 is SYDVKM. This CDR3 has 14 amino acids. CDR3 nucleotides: TGTGCCAGCAGTTTGGGGCACGGACCCGACCTTCGGTATTTT. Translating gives CASSLGHGPDLRYF.

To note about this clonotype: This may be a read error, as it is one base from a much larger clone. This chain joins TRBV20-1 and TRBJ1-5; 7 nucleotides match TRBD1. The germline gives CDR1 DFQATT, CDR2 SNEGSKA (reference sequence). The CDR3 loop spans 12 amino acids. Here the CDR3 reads CSARLTGTAQNF. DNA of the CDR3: TGCAGTGCTAGATTGACAGGGACGGCCCAGAATTTT.

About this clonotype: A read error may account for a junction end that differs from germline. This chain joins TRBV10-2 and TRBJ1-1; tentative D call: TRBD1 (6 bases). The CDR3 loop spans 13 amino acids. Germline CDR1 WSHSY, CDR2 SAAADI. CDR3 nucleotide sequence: TGCGCCGTAGATGGGGGGGCGGACACTGAAGCTTCCTTT. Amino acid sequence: CAVDGGADTEASF.

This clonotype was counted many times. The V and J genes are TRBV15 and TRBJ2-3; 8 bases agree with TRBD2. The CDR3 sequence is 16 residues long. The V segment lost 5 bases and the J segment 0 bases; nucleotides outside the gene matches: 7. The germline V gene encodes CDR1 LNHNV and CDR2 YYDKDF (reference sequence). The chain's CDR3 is CATSPRTSLSTDTQYF. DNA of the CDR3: TGTGCCACCAGCCCCCGGACTAGCTTGAGCACAGATACGCAGTATTTT.

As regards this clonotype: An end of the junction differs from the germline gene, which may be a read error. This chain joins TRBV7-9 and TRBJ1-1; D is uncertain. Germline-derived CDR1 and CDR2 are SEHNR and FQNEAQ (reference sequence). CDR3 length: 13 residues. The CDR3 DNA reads TGTGCCAGCAGCCGTACACTGAACACTGAAGCTTCCTTT. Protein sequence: CASSRTLNTEASF.

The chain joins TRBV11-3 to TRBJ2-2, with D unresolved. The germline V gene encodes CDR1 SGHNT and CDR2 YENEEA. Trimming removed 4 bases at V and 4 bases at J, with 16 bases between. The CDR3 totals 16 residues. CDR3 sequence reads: CASSSITAVPTGELFF. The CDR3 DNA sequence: TGTGCCAGCAGCTCTATCACGGCAGTCCCCACCGGGGAGCTGTTTTTT. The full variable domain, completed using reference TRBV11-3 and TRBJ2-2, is EAGVVQSPRYKIIEKKQPVAFWCNPISGHNTLYWYLQNLGQGPELLIRYENEEAVDDSQLPKDRFSAERLKGVDSTLKIQPAELGDSAVYLCASSSITAVPTGELFFGEGSRLTVL.

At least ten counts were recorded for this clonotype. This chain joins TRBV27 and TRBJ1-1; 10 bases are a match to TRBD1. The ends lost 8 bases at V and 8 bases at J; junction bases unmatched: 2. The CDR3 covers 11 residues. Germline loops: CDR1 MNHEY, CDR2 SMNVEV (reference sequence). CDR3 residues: CASGQGDEAFF. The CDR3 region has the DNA TGTGCCAGCGGACAGGGGGACGAAGCTTTCTTT.

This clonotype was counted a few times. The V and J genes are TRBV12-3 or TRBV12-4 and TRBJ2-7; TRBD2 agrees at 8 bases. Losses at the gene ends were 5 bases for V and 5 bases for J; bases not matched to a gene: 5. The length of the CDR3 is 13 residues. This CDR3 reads CASSLWTSNEQYF. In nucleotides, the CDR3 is TGTGCCAGCAGTCTGTGGACTAGCAACGAGCAGTACTTC.

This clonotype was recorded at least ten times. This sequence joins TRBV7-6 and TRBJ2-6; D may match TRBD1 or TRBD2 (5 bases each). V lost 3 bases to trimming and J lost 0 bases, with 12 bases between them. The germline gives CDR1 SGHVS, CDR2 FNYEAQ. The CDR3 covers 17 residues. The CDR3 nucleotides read TGTGCCAGCAGCTTTCACGGGGCTAACTCTGGGGCCAACGTCCTGACTTTC. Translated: CASSFHGANSGANVLTF.

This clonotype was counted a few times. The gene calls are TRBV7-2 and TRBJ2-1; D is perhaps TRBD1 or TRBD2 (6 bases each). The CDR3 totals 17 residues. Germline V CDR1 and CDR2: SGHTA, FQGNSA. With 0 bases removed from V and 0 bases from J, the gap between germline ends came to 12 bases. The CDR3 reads CASSLARWGASYNEQFF. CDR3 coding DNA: TGTGCCAGCAGCTTAGCGCGGTGGGGGGCCTCCTACAATGAGCAGTTCTTC. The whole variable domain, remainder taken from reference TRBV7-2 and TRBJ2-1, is GAGVSQSPSNKVTEKGKDVELRCDPISGHTALYWYRQSLGQGLEFLIYFQGNSAPDKSGLPSDRFSAERTGGSVSTLTIQRTQQEDSAVYLCASSLARWGASYNEQFFGPGTRLTVL.

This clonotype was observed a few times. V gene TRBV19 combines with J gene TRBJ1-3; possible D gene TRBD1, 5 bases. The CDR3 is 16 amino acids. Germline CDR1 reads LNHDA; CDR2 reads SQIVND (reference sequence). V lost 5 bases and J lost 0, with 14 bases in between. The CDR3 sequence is CASSRWQGSSGNTIYF. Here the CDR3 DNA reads TGTGCCAGTAGTCGCTGGCAGGGAAGCTCTGGAAACACCATATATTTT.

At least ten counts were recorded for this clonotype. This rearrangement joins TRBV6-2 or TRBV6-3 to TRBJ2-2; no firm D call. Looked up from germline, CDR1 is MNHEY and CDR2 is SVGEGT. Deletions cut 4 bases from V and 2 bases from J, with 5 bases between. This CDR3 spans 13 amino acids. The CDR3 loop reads CASSFINTGELFF. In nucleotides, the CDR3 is TGTGCCAGCAGTTTTATTAACACCGGGGAGCTGTTTTTT.

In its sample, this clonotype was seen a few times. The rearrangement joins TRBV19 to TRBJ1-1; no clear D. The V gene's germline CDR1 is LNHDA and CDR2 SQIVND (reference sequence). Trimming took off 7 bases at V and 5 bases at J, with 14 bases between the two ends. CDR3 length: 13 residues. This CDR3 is CASTIGWRTEAFF. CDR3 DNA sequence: TGTGCCAGTACCATAGGGTGGAGGACTGAAGCTTTCTTT. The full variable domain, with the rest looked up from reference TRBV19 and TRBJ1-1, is DGGITQSPKYLFRKEGQNVTLSCEQNLNHDAMYWYRQDPGQGLRLIYYSQIVNDFQKGDIAEGYSVSREKKESFPLTVTSAQKNPTAFYLCASTIGWRTEAFFGQGTRLTVV.

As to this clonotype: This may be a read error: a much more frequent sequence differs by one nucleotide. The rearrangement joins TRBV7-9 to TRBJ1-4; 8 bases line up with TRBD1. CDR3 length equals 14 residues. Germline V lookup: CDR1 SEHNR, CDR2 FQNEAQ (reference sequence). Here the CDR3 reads CASSHGTGRGELSF. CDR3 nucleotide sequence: TGTGCCAGCAGCCATGGGACAGGCCGGGGGGAACTGTCTTTT.

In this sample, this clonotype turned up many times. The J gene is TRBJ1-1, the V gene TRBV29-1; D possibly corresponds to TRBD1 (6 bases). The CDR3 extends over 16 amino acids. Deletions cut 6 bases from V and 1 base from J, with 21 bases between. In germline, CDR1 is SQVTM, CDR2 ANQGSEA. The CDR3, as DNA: TGCAGCGTCCTACACCGGAGGGGGGGGCAGAACACTGAAGCTTTCTTT. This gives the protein CSVLHRRGGQNTEAFF.